These 8 T cell receptor beta chains were all obtained from the same sample, sequenced in a study of T cell responses to AZD1222 COVID-19 vaccine. The assay was immunoSEQ multiplex PCR, and TCRdb's table has in-frame clones only and misses some. The sample shows about 170,000 clones, around 89% of them seen only once. The sequencing here drew on peripheral blood, taken 28 days after the second dose of the MenACWY control vaccine. The receptor source for this set is an adult who received the MenACWY meningococcal vaccine as a control.

The J gene is TRBJ2-7, the V gene TRBV4-1, with 10 bases aligning to TRBD1. The V gene end was trimmed by 5 bases and the J gene end by 4 bases; junction bases not matched to a gene: 5. Germline V gene sequence: CDR1 MGHRA, CDR2 YSYEKL. This CDR3 spans 14 amino acids. CDR3 in amino acids: CASSARDRGYEQYF. In DNA, the CDR3 is TGCGCCAGCAGCGCCCGGGACAGGGGTTACGAGCAGTACTTC.

This chain links TRBV21-1 with TRBJ2-2; TRBD1 is taken as the D call from the table, unchecked against the DNA. TRBV21-1 is a listed pseudogene. The CDR3 has 17 amino acids. The CDR3 loop is CASSKGGRVSNTGELFF. The CDR3 nucleotides read TGTGCCAGCAGCAAAGGGGGCAGGGTATCCAACACCGGGGAGCTGTTTTTT.

CDR3 in amino acids: CASSLSLAWWDEQFF. CDR3 in DNA: TGCGCCAGCAGCTTGTCGCTAGCGTGGTGGGATGAGCAGTTCTTC. V is TRBV5-1 and J is TRBJ2-1, with D tentatively TRBD2 (6 bases). Germline lookup yields CDR1 SGHRS and CDR2 YFSETQ. V gave up 1 base and J gave up 8 bases, with 16 bases separating them. The CDR3 consists of 15 residues.

This chain uses TRBV7-8 with TRBJ1-1; D is undetermined. This CDR3 comprises 12 residues. The germline V and J ends were trimmed by 1 base and 4 bases, with 4 bases remaining between them. Germline V gives CDR1 SGHVS, CDR2 FQNEAQ. As DNA, the CDR3 is TGTGCCAGCAGCTTAGGCAGCACTGAAGCTTTCTTT. This sequence encodes CASSLGSTEAFF.

The CDR3 sequence: CASSVRAGPTGELFF. The CDR3 DNA reads as TGTGCCAGCAGTGTCCGAGCGGGTCCGACCGGGGAGCTGTTTTTT. The chain has TRBV25-1 and TRBJ2-2; D may be TRBD2 (6 bases). Germline CDR1 MGHDK, CDR2 SYGVNS. The CDR3 loop spans 15 amino acids. V gave up 4 bases and J gave up 5 bases, with 14 bases separating them.

The V and J genes are TRBV6-5 and TRBJ2-1, with unresolved D. V was cut by 2 bases and J by 2 bases, with 13 bases left in between. This CDR3 spans 16 amino acids. Germline CDR1 and CDR2: MNHEY and SVGAGI. CDR3 in amino acids: CASSYRDVGAYNEQFF. The CDR3 region has the DNA TGTGCCAGCAGTTACAGGGATGTGGGTGCCTACAATGAGCAGTTCTTC.

V usage is TRBV5-4 and J usage is TRBJ2-7, with TRBD2 matching over 9 bases. The CDR3 loop spans 14 amino acids. With V trimmed by 2 bases and J by 2 bases, 2 bases remained unmatched. CDR1 SGHNT and CDR2 YYREEE come from the germline V gene (reference sequence). CDR3 DNA: TGTGCCAGCAGCTTTAGCGGGGGCCCCTACGAGCAGTACTTC. This codes for CASSFSGGPYEQYF.

This chain links TRBV9 with TRBJ2-1, with 10 bases fitting TRBD2. J lost 4 bases, V lost 4 bases, and 5 bases had no gene match. Germline CDR1 reads SGDLS; CDR2 reads YYNGEE. CDR3 length equals 15 residues. The CDR3 reads CASSLTSGIYNEQFF. The CDR3 DNA sequence: TGTGCCAGCAGCCTTACTAGCGGGATTTACAATGAGCAGTTCTTC.